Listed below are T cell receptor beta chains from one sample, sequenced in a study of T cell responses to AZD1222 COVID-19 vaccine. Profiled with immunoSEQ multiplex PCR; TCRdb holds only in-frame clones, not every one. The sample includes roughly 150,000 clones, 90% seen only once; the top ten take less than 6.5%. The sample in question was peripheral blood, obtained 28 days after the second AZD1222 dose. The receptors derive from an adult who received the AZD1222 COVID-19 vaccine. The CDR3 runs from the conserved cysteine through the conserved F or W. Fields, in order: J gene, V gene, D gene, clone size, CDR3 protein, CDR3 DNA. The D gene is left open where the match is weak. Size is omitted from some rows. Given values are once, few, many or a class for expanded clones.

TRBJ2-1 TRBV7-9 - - CASSLARPEQFF TGTGCCAGCAGCTTAGCGAGGCCTGAGCAGTTCTTC
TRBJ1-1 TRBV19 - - CASTPQGYEAFF TGTGCCAGTACCCCTCAGGGCTATGAAGCTTTCTTT
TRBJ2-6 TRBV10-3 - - CAITDSSGANVLTF TGTGCCATCACCGACAGCTCTGGGGCCAACGTCCTGACTTTC
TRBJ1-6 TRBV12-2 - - CASRASDRNTYNSPLHF TGTGCAAGTCGAGCCTCGGACAGGAACACTTATAATTCACCCCTCCACTTT
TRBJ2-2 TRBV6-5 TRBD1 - CASRPGTGTGGELFF TGTGCCAGCAGACCCGGGACAGGGACGGGCGGGGAGCTGTTTTTT
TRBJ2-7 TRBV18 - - CASSPSGILTYEQYF TGTGCCAGCTCACCATCGGGGATATTAACCTACGAGCAGTACTTC
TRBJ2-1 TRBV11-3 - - CASSLDQGGTSSYNEQFF TGTGCCAGCAGCTTAGACCAAGGGGGTACCAGCTCCTACAATGAGCAGTTCTTC
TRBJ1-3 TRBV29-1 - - CSVEELTGNTIYF TGCAGCGTTGAAGAGCTTACTGGAAACACCATATATTTT
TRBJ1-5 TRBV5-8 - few CASSPEAGNGKPQHF TGTGCCAGCAGCCCAGAGGCGGGGAATGGGAAGCCCCAGCATTTT
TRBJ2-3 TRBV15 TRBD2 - CATSREVAGVADTQYF TGTGCCACCAGCAGAGAGGTAGCGGGAGTAGCAGATACGCAGTATTTT
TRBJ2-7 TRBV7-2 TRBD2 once CASSLAGRKYEQYF TGTGCCAGCAGCTTAGCCGGGAGGAAATACGAGCAGTACTTC
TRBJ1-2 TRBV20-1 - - CSASHTNDYGYTF TGCAGTGCTAGTCACACAAACGACTATGGCTACACCTTC
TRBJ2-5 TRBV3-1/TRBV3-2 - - CASIGYQETQYF TGTGCCAGCATCGGGTACCAAGAGACCCAGTACTTC
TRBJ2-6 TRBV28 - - CASSSHSGANVLTF TGTGCCAGCAGTTCCCACTCTGGGGCCAACGTCCTGACTTTC
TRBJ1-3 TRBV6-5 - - CASSTTGLGNTIYF TGTGCCAGCAGTACTACAGGTCTTGGAAACACCATATATTTT
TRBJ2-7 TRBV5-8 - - CASRSGGGLSYEQYF TGTGCCAGCAGGTCCGGAGGGGGGCTCTCCTACGAGCAGTACTTC
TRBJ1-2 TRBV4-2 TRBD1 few CASSQGDSNGYTF TGTGCCAGCAGCCAAGGGGACAGCAATGGCTACACCTTC
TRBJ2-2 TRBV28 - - CASRLPSSGELFF TGTGCCAGCAGACTACCGAGCAGCGGGGAGCTGTTTTTT
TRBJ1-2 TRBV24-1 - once CATSDPSGTNYGYTF TGTGCCACCAGTGATCCCTCCGGGACAAACTATGGCTACACCTTC
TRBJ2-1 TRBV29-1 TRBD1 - CSVERGQGVGEQFF TGCAGCGTTGAACGGGGACAGGGTGTAGGTGAGCAGTTCTTC
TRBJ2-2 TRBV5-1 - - CASSQNAGIPAGELFF TGCGCCAGCAGTCAAAACGCGGGGATCCCCGCCGGGGAGCTGTTTTTT
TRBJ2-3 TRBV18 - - CASSPTGADTQYF TGTGCCAGCTCACCTACGGGGGCAGATACGCAGTATTTT
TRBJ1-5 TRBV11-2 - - CASSLGAGSNQPQHF TGTGCCAGCAGCTTAGGGGCCGGCAGCAATCAGCCCCAGCATTTT